The rows below give T cell receptor beta chains drawn from one sample of a study of blood T cell repertoires in COVID-19. The protocol was immunoSEQ multiplex PCR, while the TCRdb copy is restricted to in-frame clones and leaves out a portion. The repertoire holds under 400,000 clones, with 80% to 90% as singletons. Sample: PBMCs or T cells enriched from blood (not recorded which). These receptors were taken from a woman between 35 and 50 years old with acute COVID-19. Each CDR3 is given with its conserved first and last residue. D genes are given only for firm matches. The size entry is marked missing in some rows and otherwise reads once, few, many or a size class.

abundance	j_gene	d_gene	v_gene	CDR3aa	CDR3nt
-	TRBJ1-1	-	TRBV6-6	CASTRGGMNTEAFF	TGTGCCAGCACCCGGGGAGGGATGAACACTGAAGCTTTCTTT
-	TRBJ1-5	-	TRBV2	CASSATNWDQPQHF	TGTGCCAGCAGTGCGACAAACTGGGATCAGCCCCAGCATTTT
-	TRBJ2-1	TRBD2	TRBV7-6	CASSLAGLLAGGNYNEQFF	TGTGCCAGCAGCTTAGCGGGGTTACTAGCGGGGGGGAATTACAATGAGCAGTTCTTC
-	TRBJ2-3	TRBD1	TRBV7-9	CASIRQGVGTDTQYF	TGTGCCAGCATACGACAGGGGGTTGGCACAGATACGCAGTATTTT
-	TRBJ2-7	TRBD2	TRBV27	CASSGGPAGGPRAEQYF	TGTGCCAGCAGTGGAGGTCCTGCGGGAGGGCCCCGTGCCGAGCAGTACTTC
-	TRBJ2-1	TRBD2	TRBV7-3	CASSPLTGGAYNEQFF	TGTGCCAGCAGCCCCTTGACGGGGGGTGCCTACAATGAGCAGTTCTTC
-	TRBJ1-2	TRBD1	TRBV19	CASSIQGAVAGPFYGYTF	TGTGCCAGTAGTATTCAGGGGGCGGTGGCTGGACCTTTCTATGGCTACACCTTC
once	TRBJ1-4	TRBD1	TRBV6-5	CASSYTGAIEKLFF	TGTGCCAGCAGCTACACAGGGGCAATTGAAAAACTGTTTTTT
-	TRBJ1-2	TRBD1	TRBV5-1	CASSLMLGATGVGSYGYTF	TGCGCCAGCAGCTTGATGTTAGGTGCGACAGGGGTTGGTAGCTATGGCTACACCTTC
-	TRBJ1-5	TRBD1	TRBV19	CASSFIRGQGSQPQHF	TGTGCCAGTAGTTTTATTCGGGGACAGGGGTCTCAGCCCCAGCATTTT
few	TRBJ2-7	-	TRBV6-5	CASSYNYEQYF	TGTGCCAGCAGTTATAACTACGAGCAGTACTTC